This T cell receptor beta chain came from a study of T cells in Graves' hyperthyroidism and ophthalmopathy. This clonotype was detected many times. The antigen is not known. V shed 2 bases and J shed 2 bases, with 7 bases lying between them. Germline V gene lookup returns CDR1 SGHAT and CDR2 FQNNGV. CDR3 length equals 13 residues. Using RNA transcripts as the source, TCR beta CDR3 regions were amplified. RT-PCR in the first round (using the HTBI primer set) targeted the TCR CDR3. TCRdb passed the multiplex PCR reads through MiXCR, listing each CDR3 protein once. Among approximately 400,000 distinct CDR3 sequences, around 14% were seen once, and the ten largest hold 13% to 15%. Study-wide findings and caveats: Also found in blood were most expanded thyroid clonotypes above 0.001. Researchers report that a 13 V-J model separated ophthalmopathy from stable hyperthyroidism.

The sample taken for sequencing was blood. The sequence was collected from a woman between 18 and 29 years old with Graves' hyperthyroidism. The chain has TRBV11-2 and TRBJ2-7; D unresolved. The DNA of the CDR3 is TGTGCCAGCAGCTTACAGGCCCCCTACGAGCAGTACTTC. It specifies CASSLQAPYEQYF.